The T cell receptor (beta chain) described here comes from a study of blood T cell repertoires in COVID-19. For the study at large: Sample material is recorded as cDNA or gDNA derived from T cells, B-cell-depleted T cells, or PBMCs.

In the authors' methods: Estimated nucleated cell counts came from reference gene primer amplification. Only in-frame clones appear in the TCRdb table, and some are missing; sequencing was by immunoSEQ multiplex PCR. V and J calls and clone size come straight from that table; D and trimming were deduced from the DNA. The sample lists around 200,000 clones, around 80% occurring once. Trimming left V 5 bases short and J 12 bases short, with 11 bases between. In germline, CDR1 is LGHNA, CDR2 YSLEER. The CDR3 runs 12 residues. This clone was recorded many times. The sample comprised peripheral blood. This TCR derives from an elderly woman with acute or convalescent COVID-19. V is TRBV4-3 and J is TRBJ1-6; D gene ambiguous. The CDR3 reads CASSSNPGPLHF. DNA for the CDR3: TGCGCCAGCAGCTCAAATCCGGGACCCCTCCACTTT.